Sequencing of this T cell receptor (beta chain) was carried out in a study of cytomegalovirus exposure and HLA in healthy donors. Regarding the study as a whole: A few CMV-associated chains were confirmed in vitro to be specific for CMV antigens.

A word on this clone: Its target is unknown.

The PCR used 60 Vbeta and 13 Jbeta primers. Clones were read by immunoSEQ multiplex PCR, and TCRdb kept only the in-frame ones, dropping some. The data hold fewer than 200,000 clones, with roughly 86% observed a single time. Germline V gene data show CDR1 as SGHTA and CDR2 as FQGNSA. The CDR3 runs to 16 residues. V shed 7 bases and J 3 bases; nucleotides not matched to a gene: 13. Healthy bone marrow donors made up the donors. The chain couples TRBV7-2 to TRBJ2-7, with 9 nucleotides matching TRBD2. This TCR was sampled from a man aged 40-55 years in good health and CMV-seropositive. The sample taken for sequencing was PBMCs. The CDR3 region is CASTQPPRGGSYEQYF. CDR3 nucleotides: TGTGCCAGCACCCAGCCCCCGCGGGGGGGAAGCTACGAGCAGTACTTC.